This T cell receptor beta chain appears in the sequencing data of a study of blood T cell repertoires in COVID-19. Authors' data handling: Cell counts per sample came from amplifying reference gene primers. Repertoires were generated with immunoSEQ multiplex PCR, while TCRdb's copy carries only in-frame clones and drops some. V and J calls and clone size come straight from that table; D and trimming were deduced from the DNA. This sample yields roughly 200,000 clones, of which approximately 89% are seen a single time; roughly 3.7% belongs to the top ten. This CDR3 has 11 amino acids. The V end was cut by 2 bases, the J end by 11 bases, with 9 bases between. CDR1 is MNHNY and CDR2 is SVGAGI in the germline V gene (reference sequence).

This chain connects TRBV6-6 to TRBJ1-1, with TRBD1 as a possible D gene (5 bases). This TCR was recovered from a woman in her twenties or thirties with acute or convalescent COVID-19. Sequenced: peripheral blood. The CDR3 sequence: CASSYRGEAFF. CDR3 DNA: TGTGCCAGCAGTTACCGGGGGGAGGCTTTCTTT.